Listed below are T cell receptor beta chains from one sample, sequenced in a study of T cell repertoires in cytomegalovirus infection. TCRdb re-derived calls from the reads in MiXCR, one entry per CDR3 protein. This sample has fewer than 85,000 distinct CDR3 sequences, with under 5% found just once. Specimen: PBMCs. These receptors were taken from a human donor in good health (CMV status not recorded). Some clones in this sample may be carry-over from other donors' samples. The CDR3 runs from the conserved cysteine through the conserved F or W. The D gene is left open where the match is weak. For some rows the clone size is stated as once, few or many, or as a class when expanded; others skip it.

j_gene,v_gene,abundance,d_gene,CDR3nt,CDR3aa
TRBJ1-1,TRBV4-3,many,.,TGCGCCAGCAAGCTGGGGATGGACACTGAAGCTTTCTTT,CASKLGMDTEAFF
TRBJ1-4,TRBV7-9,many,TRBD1,TGTGCCAGCAGCCCCGCCGGGACAGCTAATGAAAAACTGTTTTTT,CASSPAGTANEKLFF
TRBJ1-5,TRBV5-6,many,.,TGTGCCAGCAGCTTGAGTCCCGCCGGAGATCAGCCCCAGCATTTT,CASSLSPAGDQPQHF
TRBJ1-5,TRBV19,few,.,TGTGCCAGTAGCCGCCGCGGCGTCGCAGAGGGTCAGCCCCAGCATTTT,CASSRRGVAEGQPQHF
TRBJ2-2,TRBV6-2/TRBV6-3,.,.,TGTGCCGCGGGGAGCCTACAGGGGAACACCGGGGAGCTGTTTTTT,CAAGSLQGNTGELFF
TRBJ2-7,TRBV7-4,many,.,TGTGCCAGCGGCGCCTACGAGCAGTACTTC,CASGAYEQYF
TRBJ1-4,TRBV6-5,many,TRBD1,TGTGCCAGCAAGATGGGACAGGGAGGGACAACTAATGAAAAACTGTTTTTT,CASKMGQGGTTNEKLFF
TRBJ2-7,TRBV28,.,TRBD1,TGTGCCAGCAGGCCACTGGGGACAGGGGACTACGAGCAGTACTTC,CASRPLGTGDYEQYF
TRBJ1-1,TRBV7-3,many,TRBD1,TGTGCCAGCAGCTTCCCGGGACAGGGGGCGTCTGAAGCTTTCTTT,CASSFPGQGASEAFF
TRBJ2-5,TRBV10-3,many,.,TGTGCCATCAGTGTGGGCGGACAAGAGACCCAGTACTTC,CAISVGGQETQYF
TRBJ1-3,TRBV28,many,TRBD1,TGTGCCAGCAGCTTGACAGGGGCTGGAAACACCATATATTTT,CASSLTGAGNTIYF
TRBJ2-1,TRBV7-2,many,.,TGTGCCAGCAGCTTATTGTTTGGTTTTGAGCAGTTCTTC,CASSLLFGFEQFF
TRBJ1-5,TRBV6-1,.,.,TGTGCCAGCAGGCTCGACAGTCGCGGCAATCAGCCCCAGCATTTT,CASRLDSRGNQPQHF
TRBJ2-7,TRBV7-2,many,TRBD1,TGTGCCAGCAGCTACGGGACAGCCTACGAGCAGTACTTC,CASSYGTAYEQYF